This T cell receptor beta chain was profiled in a study of identical twins. Study-level results: Twins shared out-of-frame alpha sequences with excess low generation probability. Conclusions were based on cross-sectional statistical analysis, without following the same donors.

Concerning this clonotype: The antigen remains undetermined.

The CDR3 length is 18 residues. Germline trimming cut 0 bases from V and 0 bases from J; bases unmatched to any gene: 9. CDR1 DFQATT and CDR2 SNEGSKA come from the germline V gene (reference sequence). TCRdb reprocessed the 5' RACE reads via MiXCR and lists one record per CDR3 protein. There are around 1.7 million distinct CDR3 sequences in the sample; 25% to 35% occur only once, and 0.25% to 0.3% lies in the top ten. The receptor comes from a newborn girl in good health. Specimen: cord blood. V is TRBV20-1 and J is TRBJ1-2; 11 nucleotides align to TRBD1. The CDR3, as DNA: TGCAGTGCTAGAGATACTGGACAGGGGGCAAGAGCTAACTATGGCTACACCTTC. Residues: CSARDTGQGARANYGYTF.